This T cell receptor beta chain was identified in a study of CD8 T cells in ankylosing spondylitis. TCRdb analysed the 5' RACE reads with MiXCR anew, one entry per CDR3 protein. The repertoire holds 800,000 to 900,000 distinct CDR3 sequences, with 10% to 15% as singletons. This clonotype was detected only a few times. Antigen specificity is unknown. Study-wide findings and caveats: Disease-linked clones reportedly concentrated significantly in matched ankylosing spondylitis synovial fluid. What seemed typical of ankylosing spondylitis blood was a TCR beta motif built from roughly 8 highly homologous variants. Disease-linked clones proved CD8+ and comparatively uncommon in peripheral blood.

Sequencing was performed on blood, either unsorted or a sorted T cell fraction (not recorded which). The receptor's source is a male donor with ankylosing spondylitis.

CDR3: CSARVQVGNIQYF. As DNA, the CDR3 is TGCAGTGCTAGGGTCCAAGTTGGAAACATTCAGTACTTC. V gene TRBV20-1 combines with J gene TRBJ2-4; D is ambiguous. V was clipped by 3 bases and J by 6 bases, with 12 bases between them. CDR1 is DFQATT, CDR2 SNEGSKA, per germline (reference sequence). This CDR3 region has 13 residues.